Below, 9 T cell receptor beta chains from the same sample are listed, as sequenced in a study of T cells in Graves' hyperthyroidism and ophthalmopathy. Amplification of TCR beta CDR3 regions was performed using RNA transcripts as template. The HTBI primer set was used in a first-round RT-PCR of the TCR CDR3. TCRdb passed the multiplex PCR reads through MiXCR, listing each CDR3 protein once. The sample has almost 250,000 distinct CDR3 sequences; over 20% are singletons. The sequenced material came from blood. The receptors come from a woman aged 40 to 55 with Graves' ophthalmopathy.

The rearrangement uses TRBV12-3 or TRBV12-4 and TRBJ2-2; TRBD2 matches 12 bases. The trim removed 3 bases at V and 6 bases at J, leaving 2 bases unmatched. This CDR3 has 15 residues. CDR3 region: CASSLTSGGAGELFF. In nucleotides, the CDR3 is TGTGCCAGCAGTTTGACTAGCGGGGGAGCCGGGGAGCTGTTTTTT.

In this sample, this clonotype turned up a few times. V and J are TRBV20-1 and TRBJ2-7; D gene uncertain. The V end was cut by 6 bases, the J end by 4 bases, with 16 bases between. Germline V gene sequence: CDR1 DFQATT, CDR2 SNEGSKA (reference sequence). CDR3 length: 13 residues. This CDR3 is CSAPRTQSYEQYF. The CDR3 nucleotides read TGCAGTGCCCCGAGGACGCAGTCATACGAGCAGTACTTC.

This clonotype was seen many times. The chain combines TRBV3-1 with TRBJ1-1; no firm D call. CDR3 length: 12 amino acids. V dropped 5 bases and J dropped 4 bases, with 8 bases sitting between them. Germline loops: CDR1 LGHDT, CDR2 YNNKEL (reference sequence). CDR3 bases: TGTGCCAGCAGCTACAGCGCCACTGAAGCTTTCTTT. Translating it yields CASSYSATEAFF.

In this sample, this clonotype turned up many times. This chain connects TRBV6-5 to TRBJ2-2; the D is unclear. There are 15 residues in the CDR3. The V end was cut by 4 bases, the J end by 1 base, with 10 bases between. Germline assignment: CDR1 MNHEY and CDR2 SVGAGI. The CDR3: CASSFLTENTGELFF. The CDR3 DNA follows: TGTGCCAGCAGTTTCCTAACGGAGAACACCGGGGAGCTGTTTTTT.

The chain recombines TRBV27 with TRBJ2-1, with a possible D match to TRBD1 (6 bases). In germline, CDR1 is MNHEY, CDR2 SMNVEV (reference sequence). Trimming left V 0 bases short and J 7 bases short, with 7 bases between. The length of the CDR3 is 13 residues. This chain's CDR3 is CASSLSGQNEQFF. In nucleotides, the CDR3 is TGTGCCAGCAGTTTATCGGGACAAAATGAGCAGTTCTTC.

The table lists this clonotype with a few counts. A much more abundant neighbour one base away suggests this may be a read error. V is TRBV20-1 and J is TRBJ2-7; 11 bases line up with TRBD2. This CDR3 region has 15 residues. The germline V gene encodes CDR1 DFQATT and CDR2 SNEGSKA (reference sequence). CDR3 nucleotides: TGCAGTGCCCTAGCGGGAGGTATCAAGTCCTACGAGCAGTGCTTC. This gives the protein CSALAGGIKSYEQCF.

This rearrangement joins TRBV6-1 to TRBJ1-1, with D possibly TRBD1 on 6 matching bases. Between the trimmed V and J ends, which lost 5 bases and 5 bases, there was a span of 15 bases. The CDR3 length is 14 residues. Germline V CDR1 and CDR2: MNHNS, SASEGT. The CDR3 coding sequence is TGTGCCAGCAGTCTCTCAGCAGGGGATACTGAAGCTTTCTTT. Translating it yields CASSLSAGDTEAFF.

This clonotype was seen just once. The CDR3 DNA is TGTGCCAGCAGTTTCTTACAGGGTACGTTGAGCAATCAGCCCCAGCATTTT. Translating gives CASSFLQGTLSNQPQHF. V gene TRBV28 combines with J gene TRBJ1-5, with TRBD1 as a possible D gene (6 bases). Germline-derived CDR1 and CDR2 are MDHEN and SYDVKM. V was shortened by 3 bases and J by 1 base, with 16 bases between the two germline ends. The CDR3 runs 17 residues.

The chain carries TRBV27 and TRBJ1-1; the D is unclear. The V end lost 7 bases, the J end lost 1 base, and 13 bases lay between the germline ends. CDR3 length: 14 amino acids. Germline V gives CDR1 MNHEY, CDR2 SMNVEV (reference sequence). The DNA of the CDR3 is TGTGCCAGCAATCGTCGAGATGCGAACACTGAAGCTTTCTTT. Translated, it gives CASNRRDANTEAFF.